The clone carrying this T cell receptor (beta chain) was picked up a small number of times. Its target is not known. This entry belongs to a study of blood T cells in healthy people across ages. Study conclusions and caveats: No conclusive comparison of naive versus antigen-experienced cells was possible with unsorted PBMCs. Whereas aged donors had fewer naive CD4+ cells, long-lived donors had more of them and higher diversity.

The use of a sample-barcoded 5' primer and a J-beta primer mix characterized a second PCR of roughly 6 to 11 cycles. The template-switch adaptor was a 5' adaptor with 12 random nucleotides. It tagged each cDNA molecule. MiXCR, run by TCRdb on the 5' RACE reads, gives a single entry per CDR3 protein. The sample has about 680,000 distinct CDR3 sequences; around 49% are singletons. The sequencing sample was made of blood. The sequence came from a woman aged 60-75 years in good health.

Here the CDR3 DNA reads TGTGCCAGCAGCTCTCGGACAGGAAGCACAGATACGCAGTATTTT. Translated: CASSSRTGSTDTQYF. J is TRBJ2-3 and V is TRBV7-2; 7 positions agree with TRBD1. Unmatched junction bases numbered 4, after V lost 4 bases and J lost 0 bases. CDR1 is SGHTA and CDR2 is FQGNSA in the germline V gene. This CDR3 spans 15 amino acids. Using reference TRBV7-2 and TRBJ2-3 for the parts outside the CDR3, the full variable domain is GAGVSQSPSNKVTEKGKDVELRCDPISGHTALYWYRQSLGQGLEFLIYFQGNSAPDKSGLPSDRFSAERTGGSVSTLTIQRTQQEDSAVYLCASSSRTGSTDTQYFGPGTRLTVL.